The rows below give T cell receptor beta chains drawn from one sample of a study of blood T cell repertoires in COVID-19. TCRdb's copy holds only in-frame clones and misses some; the assay was immunoSEQ multiplex PCR. In the table there are approximately 12,000 clones, about 87% of which are singletons. Source material: peripheral blood. These receptors all stem from a human donor in a cohort sampled during active COVID-19. The CDR3 runs from the conserved cysteine through the conserved F or W. The order of the fields is CDR3 length, J gene, D gene, clone size, V gene, CDR3 DNA, CDR3 protein. D genes are given only for firm matches. Clone size appears in some rows only: once, few, many, or a class for an expanded clone.

length: 13
J: TRBJ2-5
D: .
size: .
V: TRBV5-5
DNA: TGTGCCAGCAGCTTGTTGGCAATGCAGACCCAGTACTTC
CDR3: CASSLLAMQTQYF

length: 14
J: TRBJ2-1
D: .
size: once
V: TRBV5-1
DNA: TGCGCCAGCAGCTTGTCCAGGGCCGGCAATGAGCAGTTCTTC
CDR3: CASSLSRAGNEQFF

length: 14
J: TRBJ2-4
D: .
size: .
V: TRBV19
DNA: TGTGCCAGTAGTATTCAGGGGGCCAAAAACATTCAGTACTTC
CDR3: CASSIQGAKNIQYF

length: 15
J: TRBJ2-7
D: TRBD2
size: .
V: TRBV5-4
DNA: TGTGCCAGCAGCTTCGGGACTAGCGGGGTTTACGAGCAGTACTTC
CDR3: CASSFGTSGVYEQYF

length: 16
J: TRBJ2-7
D: .
size: .
V: TRBV21-1
DNA: TGTGCCAGCAGCATCAGCGGGGGCCCCGAGGGGTTCGAGCAGTACTTC
CDR3: CASSISGGPEGFEQYF

length: 13
J: TRBJ2-5
D: .
size: .
V: TRBV11-1
DNA: TGTGCCAGCAGCCCAAACTCCCCGGAGACCCAGTACTTC
CDR3: CASSPNSPETQYF

length: 14
J: TRBJ1-4
D: .
size: .
V: TRBV18
DNA: TGTGCCAGCTCATCCCTGGGGAGTAATGAAAAACTGTTTTTT
CDR3: CASSSLGSNEKLFF

length: 12
J: TRBJ1-2
D: .
size: .
V: TRBV6-5
DNA: TGTGCCAGCAGGTACAGCTCCTATGGCTACACCTTC
CDR3: CASRYSSYGYTF

length: 14
J: TRBJ2-7
D: TRBD1
size: few
V: TRBV10-3
DNA: TGTGCCGCGACCCAGGGGACAGGGCGCAACGAGCAGTACTTC
CDR3: CAATQGTGRNEQYF

length: 17
J: TRBJ1-4
D: TRBD1
size: .
V: TRBV9
DNA: TGTGCCAGCAGCGTCTGGTCCCCGGGACAGCCTAATGAAAAACTGTTTTTT
CDR3: CASSVWSPGQPNEKLFF